This T cell receptor beta chain was recovered during a study of cytomegalovirus exposure and HLA in healthy donors. Study-level findings and limits: Later on, a genetic analysis was performed. It linked a missense variant in DCLRE1C with V- and J-gene trimming of TCR beta.

Concerning this clone: Its cognate antigen is unknown.

Germline V gene sequence: CDR1 MNHNY, CDR2 SVGAGI (reference sequence). Trimming took off 6 bases at V and 4 bases at J, with 18 bases between the two ends. The CDR3 has 15 amino acids. The PCR employed 60 Vbeta primers together with 13 Jbeta primers. Profiled with immunoSEQ multiplex PCR; TCRdb holds only in-frame clones, not every one. The sample includes around 50,000 clones, about three quarters of them seen just once. The genes are TRBV6-6 and TRBJ1-2; a weak D match, TRBD1 (5 bases). The source of this sequence is a man aged 25 to 40 in good health and CMV-seropositive. Sequencing used PBMCs. The CDR3 nucleotides read TGTGCCAGCAGCCCAGCTACCCCAGGGCGCTATGGCTACACCTTC. Protein product: CASSPATPGRYGYTF.